This entry lists 28 T cell receptor beta chains sequenced from one sample in a study of shared clonotypes between healthy human individuals. The protocol was immunoSEQ multiplex PCR, while the TCRdb copy is restricted to in-frame clones and leaves out a portion. The top ten clones hold approximately 0.4% of a sample with approximately 2,300,000 clones, around 93% of them seen once. The specimen sequenced was naive CD4+ T cells from PBMCs. As for subset: CD45RA+ positively selected. These receptors were collected from a young man in good health. Some clones in this sample may be carry-over from other donors' samples.

The J gene is TRBJ1-2, the V gene TRBV28; D gene uncertain. Germline loops: CDR1 MDHEN, CDR2 SYDVKM. The CDR3 runs 15 residues. The V end lost 2 bases, the J end lost 4 bases, and 14 bases lay between the germline ends. This CDR3 reads CASSLGHSRIYGYTF. Written as DNA, the CDR3 is TGTGCCAGCAGTTTAGGCCACAGTCGTATCTATGGCTACACCTTC.

This clone has just a few counts. The chain is built from TRBV30 and TRBJ1-2; a possible D gene is TRBD1 (6 bases). V was trimmed by 0 bases and J by 7 bases, leaving 18 bases between them. The CDR3 consists of 15 residues. The V gene's germline CDR1 is GTSNPN and CDR2 SVGIG (reference sequence). The CDR3 reads CAWSVQGAGVIGYTF. In nucleotides, the CDR3 is TGTGCCTGGAGTGTACAAGGGGCAGGGGTGATTGGCTACACCTTC.

This chain uses TRBV6-5 with TRBJ1-4, with D unclear. CDR3 length: 14 amino acids. Germline values: CDR1 MNHEY, CDR2 SVGAGI. The V end was cut by 4 bases, the J end by 2 bases, with 8 bases between. The CDR3 is CASSSPGTNEKLFF. The CDR3 DNA sequence: TGTGCCAGCAGTTCACCGGGGACTAATGAAAAACTGTTTTTT.

V gene TRBV10-2 combines with J gene TRBJ1-1; D not resolved. The CDR3 length is 13 residues. V was cut by 3 bases and J by 5 bases, with 10 bases left in between. Germline CDR1 and CDR2: WSHSY and SAAADI. CDR3 nucleotide sequence: TGCGCCAGCAGTGACTCAGGTGCGACTGAAGCTTTCTTT. Amino acids: CASSDSGATEAFF.

As to this clone: Distinct nucleotide sequences in the sample also encode this CDR3. V usage is TRBV27 and J usage is TRBJ1-1; no firm D call. Germline V CDR1 and CDR2: MNHEY, SMNVEV (reference sequence). V was cut by 5 bases and J by 1 base, with 11 bases left in between. This CDR3 has 14 residues. CDR3 DNA sequence: TGTGCCAGCAGTCCAGGACTGAGGAACACTGAAGCTTTCTTT. Its translation: CASSPGLRNTEAFF.

This chain uses TRBV5-1 with TRBJ1-3, with D uncertain. The germline CDR1 and CDR2 sequences are SGHRS and YFSETQ. The V and J ends lost 4 bases and 3 bases respectively, with 8 bases between them. The length of the CDR3 is 13 residues. In DNA form, the CDR3 reads TGCGCCAGCAGCCCCGCTTTTGGAAACACCATATATTTT. It codes for CASSPAFGNTIYF. The full variable domain, completed using reference TRBV5-1 and TRBJ1-3, is KAGVTQTPRYLIKTRGQQVTLSCSPISGHRSVSWYQQTPGQGLQFLFEYFSETQRNKGNFPGRFSGRQFSNSRSEMNVSTLELGDSALYLCASSPAFGNTIYFGEGSWLTVV.

This clone was detected only once. The chain carries TRBV30 and TRBJ2-7; D unresolved. V was trimmed by 1 base and J by 0 bases, leaving 7 bases between them. Germline CDR1 GTSNPN, CDR2 SVGIG (reference sequence). The CDR3 has 13 residues. Here the CDR3 reads CAWSGATSYEQYF. As DNA, the CDR3 is TGTGCCTGGAGTGGAGCGACCTCCTACGAGCAGTACTTC.

The rearrangement uses TRBV9 and TRBJ1-4; D is possibly TRBD1 (5 bases). The CDR3 runs 16 residues. The germline V and J ends were trimmed by 3 bases and 2 bases, with 14 bases remaining between them. The germline CDR1 and CDR2 sequences are SGDLS and YYNGEE. This chain's CDR3 is CASSGRHGGTNEKLFF. The CDR3 coding sequence is TGTGCCAGCAGCGGACGTCACGGGGGGACTAATGAAAAACTGTTTTTT.

The chain joins TRBV15 to TRBJ2-1; 11 bases agree with TRBD2. The CDR3 totals 18 residues. Trimming removed 5 bases from V and 0 bases from J; junction bases left unmatched: 9. CDR1 is LNHNV and CDR2 is YYDKDF in the germline V gene (reference sequence). CDR3: CATSALGTSGRSYNEQFF. CDR3 bases: TGTGCCACCAGCGCGCTCGGGACTAGCGGTCGCTCCTACAATGAGCAGTTCTTC.

J is TRBJ2-5 and V is TRBV15; D uncertain. This CDR3 has 12 residues. The ends were cut back, 0 bases at V and 5 bases at J, with 4 bases in the middle. Germline values: CDR1 LNHNV, CDR2 YYDKDF (reference sequence). In nucleotides, the CDR3 is TGTGCCACCAGCAGAGATAAGGAGACCCAGTACTTC. Translated: CATSRDKETQYF.

The rearrangement joins TRBV11-2 to TRBJ2-5; D call uncertain. Germline V gene data show CDR1 as SGHAT and CDR2 as FQNNGV. The CDR3 loop spans 18 amino acids. Trimming took off 5 bases at V and 5 bases at J, with 27 bases between the two ends. The CDR3 bases are TGTGCCAGCAGCCTCCGGCTACCGGTGTCGGAGTTTGGGGAGACCCAGTACTTC. This translates into CASSLRLPVSEFGETQYF.

The chain combines TRBV27 with TRBJ2-4; D perhaps matches TRBD1 (6 bases). CDR1 is MNHEY, CDR2 SMNVEV, per germline (reference sequence). The CDR3 is 15 amino acids. V dropped 2 bases and J dropped 2 bases, with 10 bases sitting between them. CDR3 residues: CASSLLQGTKNIQYF. Written as DNA, the CDR3 is TGTGCCAGCAGTTTACTTCAGGGGACCAAAAACATTCAGTACTTC.

V gene TRBV6-5 combines with J gene TRBJ2-5, with D hard to call. Germline assignment: CDR1 MNHEY and CDR2 SVGAGI. Trimming cost V 5 bases and J 5 bases, with 9 bases left between them. CDR3 length: 12 amino acids. The CDR3 DNA is TGTGCCAGCAGTCATAGTCGGGAGACCCAGTACTTC. Translated, it gives CASSHSRETQYF.

This clone appeared once. The rearrangement joins TRBV5-4 to TRBJ2-3; TRBD1 matches 9 bases. V was clipped by 0 bases and J by 5 bases; unmatched bases: 10. The CDR3 is 17 residues long. From germline, CDR1 is SGHNT and CDR2 YYREEE (reference sequence). Written as DNA, the CDR3 is TGTGCCAGCAGCTTGGCCGCGCGTCGGACAGGGGAAGATACGCAGTATTTT. Translation: CASSLAARRTGEDTQYF.

In DNA form, the CDR3 reads TGTGCCAGCAGTTCCCCGGACAGGGCAGCCACCTTC. Residues: CASSSPDRAATF. The gene calls are TRBV28 and TRBJ1-2; TRBD1 matches at 8 bases. Germline CDR1 reads MDHEN; CDR2 reads SYDVKM. V was pared by 4 bases and J by 13 bases, with 8 bases of the junction left unmatched. The CDR3 loop spans 12 amino acids.

Concerning this clone: Other nucleotide sequences in the sample specify the same CDR3. The rearrangement joins TRBV19 to TRBJ1-1; D remains unclear. V was trimmed by 1 base and J by 1 base, leaving 1 base between them. The germline V gene encodes CDR1 LNHDA and CDR2 SQIVND (reference sequence). This CDR3 has 12 amino acids. CDR3 coding DNA: TGTGCCAGTAGTATAGGGAACACTGAAGCTTTCTTT. Amino acids: CASSIGNTEAFF.

This clone was found a few times. V gene TRBV14 combines with J gene TRBJ2-2; TRBD1 aligns across 10 bases. With 4 bases clipped from V and 3 bases from J, the junction kept 2 bases outside the gene matches. Germline values: CDR1 SGHDN, CDR2 FVKESK. The CDR3 length is 15 residues. CDR3 DNA: TGTGCCAGCAGCCCCGGGACAGGGGACACCGGGGAGCTGTTTTTT. Protein product: CASSPGTGDTGELFF.

V gene TRBV28 combines with J gene TRBJ2-1; a possible D gene is TRBD2 (5 bases). Trimming left V 1 base short and J 0 bases short, with 10 bases between. Germline CDR1 and CDR2: MDHEN and SYDVKM. There are 16 residues in the CDR3. Here the CDR3 DNA reads TGTGCCAGCAGTTTATTGGGTGGGAGCTCCTACAATGAGCAGTTCTTC. It translates to CASSLLGGSSYNEQFF. Full variable domain (remainder filled in from reference TRBV28 and TRBJ2-1): DVKVTQSSRYLVKRTGEKVFLECVQDMDHENMFWYRQDPGLGLRLIYFSYDVKMKEKGDIPEGYSVSREKKERFSLILESASTNQTSMYLCASSLLGGSSYNEQFFGPGTRLTVL.

The V gene is TRBV19, the J gene TRBJ1-2; 12 nucleotides line up with TRBD1. Germline CDR1 reads LNHDA; CDR2 reads SQIVND (reference sequence). V was pared by 6 bases and J by 2 bases, with 16 bases of the junction left unmatched. The CDR3 consists of 19 residues. The CDR3 sequence: CASRGTGGLFWTTNYGYTF. CDR3 coding DNA: TGTGCCAGTAGGGGGACAGGGGGCCTTTTTTGGACTACCAACTATGGCTACACCTTC.

The chain links TRBV5-1 to TRBJ2-5; D remains ambiguous. The CDR3 has 12 amino acids. Germline V CDR1 and CDR2: SGHRS, YFSETQ. The germline V and J ends were trimmed by 7 bases and 4 bases, with 11 bases remaining between them. CDR3 nucleotide sequence: TGCGCCAGCCGGAGCCGGGTAGAGACCCAGTACTTC. Protein product: CASRSRVETQYF.

This chain uses TRBV28 with TRBJ1-1; 8 bases are shared with TRBD1. The ends lost 5 bases at V and 0 bases at J; junction bases unmatched: 5. The germline V gene encodes CDR1 MDHEN and CDR2 SYDVKM. The CDR3 loop spans 15 amino acids. The CDR3 region has the DNA TGTGCCAGCAGTAGGACAGGGTCGGTGAACACTGAAGCTTTCTTT. Encoded protein: CASSRTGSVNTEAFF.

In the case of this clone: Germline is not matched at one junction end, which may reflect a read error. This chain links TRBV5-4 with TRBJ2-7; possible D gene TRBD2, 7 bases. The CDR3 extends over 17 amino acids. Germline values: CDR1 SGHNT, CDR2 YYREEE (reference sequence). The CDR3 loop is CASSPSSGGGSSSEQYF. Written as DNA, the CDR3 is TGTGCCAGCAGCCCAAGTTCGGGGGGCGGGAGTTCCTCCGAGCAGTACTTC. The whole variable domain, filled in from reference TRBV5-4 and TRBJ2-7, reads ETGVTQSPTHLIKTRGQQVTLRCSSQSGHNTVSWYQQALGQGPQFIFQYYREEENGRGNFPPRFSGLQFPNYSSELNVNALELDDSALYLCASSPSSGGGSSSEQYFGPGTRLTVT.

This chain's CDR3 is CASSRNLRNSYNEQFF. Here the CDR3 DNA reads TGTGCCAGCAGCCGCAACTTGAGAAACTCCTACAATGAGCAGTTCTTC. The J gene is TRBJ2-1, the V gene TRBV5-4; no definite D call. Germline CDR1 SGHNT, CDR2 YYREEE (reference sequence). The CDR3 runs 16 residues. Between the trimmed V and J ends, which lost 4 bases and 0 bases, there was a span of 14 bases.

The rearrangement uses TRBV19 and TRBJ2-5; no definite D call. The length of the CDR3 is 13 residues. The V gene lost 6 bases and the J gene lost 1 base, with 9 bases spanning the gap. Germline values: CDR1 LNHDA, CDR2 SQIVND (reference sequence). CDR3 sequence reads: CASRNLAQETQYF. The CDR3, as DNA: TGTGCCAGTAGGAATCTTGCCCAAGAGACCCAGTACTTC.

The CDR3 coding sequence is TGTGCCAGCAGCGTAGTTGGGACAGGGGGTGCTAACTATGGCTACACCTTC. This encodes CASSVVGTGGANYGYTF. The chain joins TRBV9 to TRBJ1-2, with TRBD1 matching 11 bases. CDR3 size: 17 residues. V was pared by 0 bases and J by 0 bases, with 4 bases of the junction left unmatched. Germline assignment: CDR1 SGDLS and CDR2 YYNGEE.

V gene TRBV5-1 combines with J gene TRBJ2-3, with a tentative D call TRBD2 (5 bases). The CDR3 extends over 16 amino acids. Germline CDR1 and CDR2: SGHRS and YFSETQ. The germline V and J ends were trimmed by 0 bases and 5 bases, with 16 bases remaining between them. In DNA form, the CDR3 reads TGCGCCAGCAGCTTGGAAGTACGGGGTTCGGAAGATACGCAGTATTTT. Translated, it gives CASSLEVRGSEDTQYF.

The genes are TRBV7-8 and TRBJ1-1; D gene unclear. This CDR3 comprises 14 residues. CDR1 is SGHVS and CDR2 is FQNEAQ in the germline V gene. Trimming took 5 bases from V and 1 from J, leaving 11 bases between them. CDR3 protein: CASSPYSGNTEAFF. The CDR3 DNA sequence: TGTGCCAGCAGCCCCTATTCCGGGAACACTGAAGCTTTCTTT.

V gene TRBV20-1 combines with J gene TRBJ2-7; D not certain. Germline CDR1 DFQATT, CDR2 SNEGSKA (reference sequence). V shed 6 bases and J shed 7 bases, with 13 bases lying between them. CDR3 size: 11 residues. The CDR3 coding sequence is TGCAGTGCCTCTCGCCTACGAGAGCAGTACTTC. Translated: CSASRLREQYF.